These 18 T cell receptor beta chains share one sample of origin, sequenced in a study of T cell repertoires in cytomegalovirus infection. TCRdb called the reads again in MiXCR, with one record for every CDR3 protein. The sample holds approximately 290,000 distinct CDR3 sequences, about 25% seen once. The sequenced material came from PBMCs. Receptor source: a human donor in good health (CMV status not recorded). Some clones in this sample may be carry-over from other donors' samples.

Many counts were recorded for this clonotype. The CDR3 coding sequence is TGTGCCAGCAGCCCCCGGGACAGGGGGTCGCGGGGCTACACCTTC. Translating it yields CASSPRDRGSRGYTF. The chain joins TRBV7-2 to TRBJ1-2; 11 bases align to TRBD1. CDR1 is SGHTA and CDR2 is FQGNSA in the germline V gene. The CDR3 loop spans 15 amino acids. The V segment lost 5 bases and the J segment 8 bases; nucleotides outside the gene matches: 10.

This clonotype has only one observation. The chain carries TRBV3-1 and TRBJ1-5; D is perhaps TRBD1 (5 bases). The V gene lost 1 base and the J gene lost 2 bases, with 15 bases spanning the gap. Germline values: CDR1 LGHDT, CDR2 YNNKEL (reference sequence). The CDR3 has 17 residues. The chain's CDR3 is CASSQGAQGVGNQPQHF. Written as DNA, the CDR3 is TGTGCCAGCAGCCAAGGTGCCCAGGGCGTTGGCAATCAGCCCCAGCATTTT.

The gene calls are TRBV11-3 and TRBJ2-1, with TRBD2 identical over 7 bases. The CDR3 loop spans 14 amino acids. V was pared by 5 bases and J by 8 bases, with 9 bases of the junction left unmatched. Germline CDR1 is SGHNT and CDR2 is YENEEA. The CDR3 spells CASSISGMGDEQFF. The CDR3 DNA sequence: TGTGCCAGCAGCATCAGCGGGATGGGCGATGAGCAGTTCTTC.

In this sample, this clonotype turned up many times. This sequence joins TRBV28 and TRBJ2-5; 13 bases agree with TRBD2. Germline CDR1 and CDR2: MDHEN and SYDVKM. Trimming removed 8 bases from V and 1 base from J; junction bases left unmatched: 4. The CDR3 is 15 amino acids. The CDR3 sequence: CASGTSGELQETQYF. The CDR3 DNA sequence: TGTGCCAGCGGGACTAGCGGGGAGCTCCAAGAGACCCAGTACTTC.

This clonotype was seen many times. The chain joins TRBV7-2 to TRBJ2-1; D remains unclear. Germline V gives CDR1 SGHTA, CDR2 FQGNSA. The CDR3 runs 16 residues. The V end lost 0 bases, the J end lost 3 bases, and 12 bases lay between the germline ends. The CDR3 DNA reads as TGTGCCAGCAGCTTAGCAGTCCAATACGGCTACAATGAGCAGTTCTTC. Translating it yields CASSLAVQYGYNEQFF.

V is TRBV13 and J is TRBJ2-7; D perhaps matches TRBD1 (5 bases). This CDR3 comprises 13 residues. V was clipped by 5 bases and J by 2 bases, with 10 bases between them. Per the germline V gene, CDR1 is PRHDT and CDR2 is FYEKMQ (reference sequence). CDR3 region: CASSPQGTYEQYF. DNA of the CDR3: TGTGCCAGCAGCCCTCAGGGTACCTACGAGCAGTACTTC.

This clonotype was observed many times. V gene TRBV7-2 combines with J gene TRBJ1-5; D perhaps matches TRBD1 (5 bases). Per the germline V gene, CDR1 is SGHTA and CDR2 is FQGNSA. V lost 1 base to trimming and J lost 7 bases, with 8 bases between them. CDR3 length: 13 residues. The CDR3 spells CASSLGREQPQHF. The CDR3, as DNA: TGTGCCAGCAGCTTAGGCAGGGAACAGCCCCAGCATTTT.

The V gene is TRBV4-1, the J gene TRBJ1-1; perhaps TRBD1 as D (6 bases). Germline V lookup: CDR1 MGHRA, CDR2 YSYEKL. Deletions cut 1 base from V and 5 bases from J, with 11 bases between. This CDR3 has 14 residues. CDR3 sequence (DNA): TGCGCCAGCAGCCAAGGCAGGGGAAAAACTGAAGCTTTCTTT. Translating gives CASSQGRGKTEAFF.

The genes are TRBV7-2 and TRBJ2-2, with TRBD1 as a possible D gene (6 bases). V was shortened by 5 bases and J by 0 bases, with 10 bases between the two germline ends. Per germline, CDR1 SGHTA and CDR2 FQGNSA. The CDR3 loop spans 15 amino acids. DNA for the CDR3: TGTGCCAGCAGCAAGGACAGCGCGAACACCGGGGAGCTGTTTTTT. Translating it yields CASSKDSANTGELFF.

This clonotype was observed many times. The J gene is TRBJ2-7, the V gene TRBV7-2; the match to TRBD2 covers 8 bases. This CDR3 has 15 amino acids. Germline values: CDR1 SGHTA, CDR2 FQGNSA. The J segment lost 6 bases and the V segment lost 0 bases, leaving 7 bases of the junction unmatched. The CDR3: CASSLAWTSPVEQYF. DNA of the CDR3: TGTGCCAGCAGCTTAGCGTGGACTAGCCCCGTCGAGCAGTACTTC.

The J gene is TRBJ2-3, the V gene TRBV5-1; the match to TRBD1 covers 7 bases. The CDR3 sequence is 13 residues long. In germline, CDR1 is SGHRS, CDR2 YFSETQ. Unmatched junction bases numbered 4, after V lost 6 bases and J lost 3 bases. CDR3 DNA sequence: TGCGCCAGCAACAGGGGCAGGACAGATACGCAGTATTTT. Translated, it gives CASNRGRTDTQYF.

This clonotype was observed at least ten times. The V gene is TRBV7-9, the J gene TRBJ2-1; D uncertain. Trimming took 0 bases from V and 9 from J, leaving 6 bases between them. This CDR3 spans 12 amino acids. Germline CDR1 SEHNR, CDR2 FQNEAQ (reference sequence). CDR3 sequence (DNA): TGTGCCAGCAGCTTAGCCGACGGTGAGCAGTTCTTC. It specifies CASSLADGEQFF.

This clonotype was observed at least ten times. The CDR3 sequence: CASSPRRVGETQYF. CDR3 in DNA: TGTGCCAGCAGCCCCAGGAGGGTGGGGGAGACCCAGTACTTC. This sequence joins TRBV7-2 and TRBJ2-5; D is possibly TRBD2 (6 bases). CDR1 is SGHTA, CDR2 FQGNSA, per germline. V lost 5 bases, J lost 5 bases, and 15 bases lay in between. CDR3 length: 14 amino acids.

This clonotype is a singleton in its sample. The chain links TRBV12-3 or TRBV12-4 to TRBJ2-1; the D gene is possibly TRBD1 (5 bases). There are 14 residues in the CDR3. The V gene lost 11 bases and the J gene lost 3 bases, with 17 bases spanning the gap. CDR3 bases: TGTGCCGTTCCCGCGACAGAGAACTACAATGAGCAGTTCTTC. This gives the protein CAVPATENYNEQFF.

This clonotype was seen many times. This chain links TRBV7-2 with TRBJ2-5; 7 nucleotides match TRBD2. This CDR3 comprises 16 residues. V shed 6 bases, J shed 5 bases, and the junction held 15 bases outside the gene matches. The germline gives CDR1 SGHTA, CDR2 FQGNSA. This CDR3 is CASRPGGAGFGETQYF. CDR3 bases: TGTGCCAGCAGGCCGGGAGGAGCGGGCTTCGGGGAGACCCAGTACTTC.

This clonotype was recorded once. The rearrangement links TRBV10-3 to TRBJ1-5; no clear D. The V end lost 8 bases, the J end lost 7 bases, and 15 bases lay between the germline ends. The CDR3 loop spans 13 amino acids. In germline, CDR1 is ENHRY, CDR2 SYGVKD. CDR3 nucleotide sequence: TGTGCCATCGGTGGGCAACAAGAACAGCCCCAGCATTTT. Translation: CAIGGQQEQPQHF.

The gene calls are TRBV11-3 and TRBJ2-7, with 8 bases identical to TRBD1. Germline V gives CDR1 SGHNT, CDR2 YENEEA. The CDR3 consists of 14 residues. J gave up 5 bases and V 3 bases, and 6 bases lay outside the gene matches. This chain's CDR3 is CASSLRQGAHEQYF. The DNA for the CDR3 is TGTGCCAGCAGCTTGAGGCAGGGGGCCCACGAGCAGTACTTC.

This clonotype showed up many times. The chain combines TRBV7-9 with TRBJ2-5, with TRBD2 matching over 7 bases. V shed 1 base and J 5 bases; nucleotides not matched to a gene: 4. The CDR3 runs 14 residues. Per germline, CDR1 SEHNR and CDR2 FQNEAQ (reference sequence). In DNA form, the CDR3 reads TGTGCCAGCAGCTTAGGCGGGGGAATCGAGACCCAGTACTTC. Translated, it gives CASSLGGGIETQYF.